A single count supports the clone carrying this T cell receptor beta chain. Isolating PBMCs gave at least 6 million of these cells per sample. Germline V CDR1 and CDR2: DFQATT, SNEGSKA (reference sequence). This CDR3 region has 14 residues. After removal of 3 bases from V and 3 bases from J, the junction contained 3 bases not matched to a gene. The data stem from a study of blood T cells in healthy people across ages. Primers used in a second PCR of roughly 6 to 11 cycles were a sample-barcoded 5' primer and a J-beta primer mix. From the 5' RACE reads, TCRdb called clonotypes with MiXCR, one entry per CDR3 protein. The data show about 600,000 distinct CDR3 sequences, 45% to 55% seen once.

The receptor was isolated from a man older than 75 in good health. Sequencing was carried out using blood. The chain combines TRBV20-1 with TRBJ2-7; the match to TRBD2 covers 12 bases. The CDR3 sequence is CSASLAGGLYEQYF. In DNA form, the CDR3 reads TGCAGTGCTAGCCTAGCGGGAGGGCTCTACGAGCAGTACTTC.